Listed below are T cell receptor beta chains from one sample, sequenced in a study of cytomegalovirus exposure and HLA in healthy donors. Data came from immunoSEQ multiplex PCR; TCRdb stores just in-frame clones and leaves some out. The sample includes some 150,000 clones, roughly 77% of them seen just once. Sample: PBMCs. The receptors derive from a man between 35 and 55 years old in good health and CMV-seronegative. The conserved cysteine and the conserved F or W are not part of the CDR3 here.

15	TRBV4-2	ASSQEGRGYSGNTIY
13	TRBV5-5	ASSSPTAENYGYT
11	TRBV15	ATSRGLGEKLF
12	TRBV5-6	ASSYGQNSYEQY
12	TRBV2	ASSSDRGRRGYT
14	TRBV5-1	ASSSGGVHTNTEAF
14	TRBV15	ATSRDSLETQETQY
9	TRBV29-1	SVDELNEQF
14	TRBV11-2	ASSLELTGALCALH
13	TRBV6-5	ASSPIQGLREKLF
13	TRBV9	ASSKGGDTYNEQF
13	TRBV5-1	ASSLETNLNTEAF
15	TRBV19	ASSITIGQGGDSPLH
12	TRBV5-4	ASSPGTSGYEQY
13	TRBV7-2	ASSLNQGSSYEQY
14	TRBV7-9	ASLELTGPGNTEAF
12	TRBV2	ASSETPAGGEQY
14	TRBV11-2	ASSSARGAVGNTIY
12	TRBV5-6	ASSFLAGGLEQY
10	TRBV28	GASNYNSPLH
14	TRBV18	ASSPGQGGSNQPQH
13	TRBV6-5	ASSPDVWTGDGYT
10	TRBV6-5	ASMGAPEKAF
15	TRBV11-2	ASSLGLAGGHQETQY
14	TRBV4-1	ASSLRTGGSEDTQY
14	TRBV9	ASSVGLAGEGETQY
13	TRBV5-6	ASSFLAGGPYEQF
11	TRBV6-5	ASGDGLQETQY
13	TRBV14	ASSFPRGRVETQY
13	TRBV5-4	ASSSAGGHWGEQF
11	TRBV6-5	ASSALGEETQY
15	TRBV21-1	ASSFRTSGGTTGELF
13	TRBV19	ASSPGTSGGETQY
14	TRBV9	ASSVSTSGGQETQY
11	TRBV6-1	ASLGQLNTEAF
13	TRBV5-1	ASSLTGGVYTEAF
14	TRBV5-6	ASSSLRAGGSDTQY
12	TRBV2	ASSVDGANSPLH
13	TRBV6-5	ASSYFRGRRETQY
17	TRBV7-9	ASSSADQAQGITGNTIY
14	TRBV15	ATSRGGVKVVYEQY
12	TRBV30	AWSLHSDRLEQF
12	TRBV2	ASRIRDSSYEQY
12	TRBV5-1	ASSTGQGSDTQY
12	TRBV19	ASSTGYPSYGYT